Listed below are T cell receptor beta chains from one sample, sequenced in a study of CD8+ T cells in alopecia areata. Sequencing was performed with immunoSEQ multiplex PCR; in TCRdb, only in-frame clones are kept and a portion is missing. The table includes around 65,000 clones, 45% to 50% detected once. Sequenced material: CD8+ T cells sorted from blood, taken at week 0. The receptors originated from a human donor with alopecia areata. Both conserved end residues are part of each CDR3. Fields, in order: D gene, clone size, J gene, V gene, CDR3 DNA, CDR3 protein. D genes are given only for firm matches. Where a row states a size, it is once, few, many or the class of an expanded clone; other rows omit it.

d_gene: TRBD1
abundance: .
j_gene: TRBJ2-3
v_gene: TRBV27
CDR3nt: TGTGCCAGCAGTACAGGGGTGATGGATACGCAGTATTTT
CDR3aa: CASSTGVMDTQYF

d_gene: .
abundance: .
j_gene: TRBJ1-2
v_gene: TRBV14
CDR3nt: TGTGCCAGCAGCCAAGAGCTGGCAGGGATCGATGGCTACACCTTC
CDR3aa: CASSQELAGIDGYTF

d_gene: .
abundance: few
j_gene: TRBJ2-1
v_gene: TRBV6-6
CDR3nt: TGTGCCAGCAGTATCTCCATACCGGCTTACAATGAGCAGTTCTTC
CDR3aa: CASSISIPAYNEQFF

d_gene: TRBD2
abundance: many
j_gene: TRBJ2-1
v_gene: TRBV6-4
CDR3nt: TGTGCCAGCAGTGCTAGCGGAGCCTACAATGAGCAGTTCTTC
CDR3aa: CASSASGAYNEQFF

d_gene: .
abundance: .
j_gene: TRBJ2-1
v_gene: TRBV30
CDR3nt: TGTGCCTGGGGGACGGGGCAGGGAGTCTACAATGAGCAGTTCTTC
CDR3aa: CAWGTGQGVYNEQFF

d_gene: .
abundance: few
j_gene: TRBJ1-1
v_gene: TRBV19
CDR3nt: TGTGCCAGTAGTATAGTGGCGGGGAACACTGAAGCTTTCTTT
CDR3aa: CASSIVAGNTEAFF

d_gene: .
abundance: .
j_gene: TRBJ1-3
v_gene: TRBV29-1
CDR3nt: TGCAGCGCGTCGGGAGAGAACACCATATATTTT
CDR3aa: CSASGENTIYF

d_gene: .
abundance: few
j_gene: TRBJ2-1
v_gene: TRBV30
CDR3nt: TGTGCCTGGAGTGTAAGCAATGAGCAGTTCTTC
CDR3aa: CAWSVSNEQFF

d_gene: TRBD2
abundance: .
j_gene: TRBJ2-1
v_gene: TRBV7-3
CDR3nt: TGTGCCAGCAGCCTCGGCGGGAGGGCCAATGAGCAGTTCTTC
CDR3aa: CASSLGGRANEQFF

d_gene: .
abundance: few
j_gene: TRBJ2-2
v_gene: TRBV7-8
CDR3nt: TGTGCCAGCAGCTTGGGGATTGGGGAGCTGTTTTTT
CDR3aa: CASSLGIGELFF

d_gene: TRBD2
abundance: .
j_gene: TRBJ2-1
v_gene: TRBV9
CDR3nt: TGTGCCAGCAGCGTAGCGGGAGGCAGGTCCTACAATGAGCAGTTCTTC
CDR3aa: CASSVAGGRSYNEQFF

d_gene: TRBD2
abundance: few
j_gene: TRBJ2-7
v_gene: TRBV27
CDR3nt: TGTGCCAGCAGTTTAACGGGAGGGCCGGGAGAGCAGTACTTC
CDR3aa: CASSLTGGPGEQYF

d_gene: .
abundance: .
j_gene: TRBJ1-3
v_gene: TRBV29-1
CDR3nt: TGCAGCGCGGTGCCCGATTGGAGCTCTGGAAACACCATATATTTT
CDR3aa: CSAVPDWSSGNTIYF

d_gene: TRBD1
abundance: few
j_gene: TRBJ2-3
v_gene: TRBV15
CDR3nt: TGTGCCACCGGGGACAGGAACACAGATACGCAGTATTTT
CDR3aa: CATGDRNTDTQYF